This TCR beta chain was documented in a study of OX40 agonist ivuxolimab in advanced cancers. Across the whole study: The drug used for patients, ivuxolimab, was an agonistic anti-OX40 (CD134) antibody. Aged roughly 23 to 85 with a mean of approximately 60 years, they were almost 85% male. The eligibility criteria allowed prior anti-PD-1, anti-PD-L1 or anti-CTLA-4 therapy, and 40% had some.

Germline values: CDR1 SGHRS, CDR2 YFSETQ. The length of the CDR3 is 16 residues. J was trimmed by 3 bases and V by 0 bases; bases with no gene match: 7. This table comes from immunoSEQ multiplex PCR, and its TCRdb copy is limited to in-frame clones, with some not included. The sample includes 55,000 to 80,000 clones, around 80% of them seen just once. The source of this sequence is an adult with an advanced solid tumor such as melanoma, head and neck, liver or kidney cancer. Sequencing was performed on CD4+ or CD8+ T cells sorted from blood, taken in a trial of the OX40 agonist ivuxolimab. The V gene is TRBV5-1, the J gene TRBJ2-3, with 7 bases matching TRBD2. CDR3 bases: TGCGCCAGCAGCTTGGAGGGGAGGGGAAGGACAGATACGCAGTATTTT. It specifies CASSLEGRGRTDTQYF.